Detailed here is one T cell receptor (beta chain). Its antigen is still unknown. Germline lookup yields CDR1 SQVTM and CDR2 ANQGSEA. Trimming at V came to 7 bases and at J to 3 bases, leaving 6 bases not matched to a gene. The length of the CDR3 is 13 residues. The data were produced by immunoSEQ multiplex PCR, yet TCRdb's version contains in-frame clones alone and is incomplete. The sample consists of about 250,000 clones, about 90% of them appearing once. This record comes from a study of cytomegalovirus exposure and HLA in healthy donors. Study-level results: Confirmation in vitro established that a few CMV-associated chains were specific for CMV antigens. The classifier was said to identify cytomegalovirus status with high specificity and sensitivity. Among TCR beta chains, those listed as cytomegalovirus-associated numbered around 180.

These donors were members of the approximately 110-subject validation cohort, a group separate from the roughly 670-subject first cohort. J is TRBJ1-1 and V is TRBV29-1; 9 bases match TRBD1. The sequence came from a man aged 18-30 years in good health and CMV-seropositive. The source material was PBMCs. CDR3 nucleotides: TGCAGCGGGGGACAGGGAGGGTACACTGAAGCTTTCTTT. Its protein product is CSGGQGGYTEAFF.